This TCR beta chain was sequenced during a study of blood T cell repertoires in COVID-19. In the study overall: The analysed material was cDNA or gDNA that came from T cells, B-cell-depleted T cells, or PBMCs.

Germline values: CDR1 LGHDT, CDR2 YNNKEL (reference sequence). With V trimmed by 1 base and J by 2 bases, 7 bases remained unmatched. The length of the CDR3 is 16 residues. Original processing notes: Researchers report that nucleated cell counts were estimated from reference gene primer amplification. Only in-frame clones appear in the TCRdb table, and some are missing; sequencing was by immunoSEQ multiplex PCR. Clone size and the V and J calls come from that table; the DNA yielded D and trimming. The sample holds fewer than 200,000 clones, roughly nine tenths seen once. This chain uses TRBV3-1 (or the pseudogene TRBV3-2) with TRBJ2-7; 8 bases align to TRBD2. Sequences were obtained from peripheral blood. The receptor was isolated from a man in his 70s with active or convalescent COVID-19. CDR3: CASSQGVREVTYEQYF. For the CDR3, the DNA is TGTGCCAGCAGCCAAGGGGTGCGGGAGGTAACCTACGAGCAGTACTTC.